Listed below are T cell receptor beta chains from one sample, sequenced in a study of T cell responses to AZD1222 COVID-19 vaccine. Clones were sequenced by immunoSEQ multiplex PCR, and TCRdb holds only the in-frame ones, with some missing. The sample contains 95,000 to 150,000 clones, around 88% of which appear only once. This specimen was peripheral blood, taken on day 0 of MenACWY control vaccination. The receptors were sampled from an adult in good health. CDR3s include the opening cysteine and the closing phenylalanine or tryptophan.

cdr3_length,j_call,v_call,cdr3_aa
13,TRBJ1-2,TRBV10-3,CAIQGGPNYGYTF
12,TRBJ2-7,TRBV28,CASSQGSYEQYF
15,TRBJ2-3,TRBV9,CASSVGQGYTDTQYF
16,TRBJ2-2,TRBV6-1,CASSDLVGQGGGELFF
14,TRBJ2-5,TRBV5-1,CASSLEGVQETQYF
12,TRBJ2-3,TRBV30,CAWSSPTDTQYF
15,TRBJ2-5,TRBV2,CASSEQAGGQETQYF
13,TRBJ2-7,TRBV5-4,CASRGQGEVMTSF
16,TRBJ1-1,TRBV2,CASRRNPTGMNTEAFF
15,TRBJ1-2,TRBV5-6,CASSLSDREGYGYTF
13,TRBJ2-1,TRBV4-1,CASSQLNNNEQFF
13,TRBJ1-1,TRBV19,CASRSSGGGEAFF
15,TRBJ2-1,TRBV9,CASSARLAGRNEQFF
15,TRBJ1-5,TRBV3-1/TRBV3-2,CASSQDIRDNQPQHF
15,TRBJ2-7,TRBV5-1,CASSLSGTGYYEQYF
13,TRBJ1-2,TRBV10-3,CAISESPNYGYTF
14,TRBJ2-3,TRBV7-2,CASSQTTSTDTQYF
16,TRBJ2-7,TRBV27,CASSSFGQARTYEQYF
8,TRBJ1-1,TRBV25-1,CASSEAFF
15,TRBJ2-3,TRBV11-2,CASSLLPGSTDTQYF
15,TRBJ1-5,TRBV13,CASSSGTGHNQPQHF
16,TRBJ2-5,TRBV7-2,CASSFGDRQGRQTQYF
17,TRBJ2-6,TRBV4-3,CASSQDLGGRGANVLTF
13,TRBJ1-2,TRBV6-5,CASGRQKGIGYTF
14,TRBJ2-1,TRBV5-6,CASSFQGKQNEQFF
13,TRBJ1-1,TRBV29-1,CSALPTVGTEAFF
14,TRBJ1-4,TRBV7-9,CASSLQGPNEKLFF
12,TRBJ1-2,TRBV2,CASGDPNYGYTF
15,TRBJ2-3,TRBV15,CATSTGTGGTDTQYF
13,TRBJ1-2,TRBV9,CASSFGTGYGYTF
15,TRBJ2-6,TRBV6-2/TRBV6-3,CASSSSASEANVLTF
19,TRBJ2-4,TRBV27,CASSLYGTSGIDAKNIQYF
14,TRBJ1-1,TRBV18,CASSPPGGGTEAFF
14,TRBJ2-7,TRBV10-3,CAISESIQADEQYF
16,TRBJ1-5,TRBV10-3,CAISERGRTSNQPQHF
12,TRBJ1-1,TRBV11-3,CASSLDMGEAFF
17,TRBJ2-1,TRBV4-1,CASSQDAGTDFYNEQFF
13,TRBJ2-3,TRBV5-1,CASSLAGTDTQYF
11,TRBJ2-3,TRBV12-3/TRBV12-4,CASVFGGTQYF
14,TRBJ1-2,TRBV9,CASSVAAELYGYTF
14,TRBJ1-1,TRBV7-3,CASRSDRASTEAFF
14,TRBJ1-4,TRBV11-3,CASSPGISREKLFF
15,TRBJ2-1,TRBV10-3,CAISEYEGGGNEQFF
14,TRBJ2-1,TRBV11-2,CASSGGHSGVMQFF
13,TRBJ2-3,TRBV7-7,CASSLERTDTQYF
18,TRBJ2-5,TRBV27,CASSWGPGLAGLRGTQYF
12,TRBJ1-6,TRBV23-1,CASSLPNSPLHF
13,TRBJ2-7,TRBV6-5,CASRRQGGYEQYF
14,TRBJ2-7,TRBV5-1,CASSLVLDSYEQYF
14,TRBJ2-1,TRBV4-3,CPTSPRGSSNEQFF
15,TRBJ2-3,TRBV6-5,CAVGRELAGPDTQYF
18,TRBJ2-7,TRBV4-2,CASSQELPGLAEAYEQYF
13,TRBJ2-7,TRBV12-3/TRBV12-4,CASSPTGLYEQYF
13,TRBJ1-1,TRBV12-3/TRBV12-4,CASSSGTGGLVSF